The 9 T cell receptor beta chains below all came from one sample that was sequenced in a study of blood T cell repertoires in COVID-19. Sequencing was performed with immunoSEQ multiplex PCR; in TCRdb, only in-frame clones are kept and a portion is missing. The sample has approximately 190,000 clones, approximately 90% seen once; the top ten hold roughly 6.2%. Sample: peripheral blood. These receptors originate from a woman between 40 and 50 years old who had recovered from COVID-19.

This rearrangement joins TRBV9 to TRBJ2-3, with a tentative D call TRBD2 (6 bases). V was shortened by 4 bases and J by 0 bases, with 9 bases between the two germline ends. Germline V gene data show CDR1 as SGDLS and CDR2 as YYNGEE. The CDR3 loop spans 14 amino acids. CDR3 protein: CASSTGTSTDTQYF. CDR3 in DNA: TGTGCCAGCAGCACCGGGACTAGCACAGATACGCAGTATTTT.

This chain links TRBV6-5 with TRBJ2-2; D perhaps matches TRBD2 (6 bases). This CDR3 is 15 amino acids long. The germline V gene has CDR1 MNHEY and CDR2 SVGAGI. V was clipped by 2 bases and J by 0 bases, with 7 bases between them. The CDR3 sequence is CASSYVAANTGELFF. The CDR3 region has the DNA TGTGCCAGCAGTTACGTAGCGGCGAACACCGGGGAGCTGTTTTTT.

Concerning this clone itself: Other DNA sequences in the same sample also yield this CDR3. V is TRBV19 and J is TRBJ2-1; 8 bases are shared with TRBD2. Germline CDR1 reads LNHDA; CDR2 reads SQIVND (reference sequence). The ends lost 4 bases at V and 7 bases at J; junction bases unmatched: 0. This CDR3 has 12 residues. DNA for the CDR3: TGTGCCAGTAGTACTAGCGGGAATGAGCAGTTCTTC. Translated: CASSTSGNEQFF.

This clone was observed a few times. Other nucleotide sequences from this sample produce the same CDR3. The chain couples TRBV14 to TRBJ1-2; 9 bases align to TRBD1. Germline CDR1 SGHDN, CDR2 FVKESK. The CDR3 runs 13 residues. The ends lost 4 bases at V and 8 bases at J; junction bases unmatched: 5. CDR3 loop: CASSPRTGEGYTF. The CDR3, as DNA: TGTGCCAGCAGCCCAAGGACAGGGGAGGGCTACACCTTC. Looking up the rest from reference TRBV14 and TRBJ1-2 gives the full variable domain: EAGVTQFPSHSVIEKGQTVTLRCDPISGHDNLYWYRRVMGKEIKFLLHFVKESKQDESGMPNNRFLAERTGGTYSTLKVQPAELEDSGVYFCASSPRTGEGYTFGSGTRLTVV.

The V and J genes are TRBV20-1 and TRBJ2-2; D call uncertain. Trimming took off 6 bases at V and 4 bases at J, with 12 bases between the two ends. CDR1 is DFQATT, CDR2 SNEGSKA, per germline (reference sequence). This CDR3 has 13 residues. The CDR3 nucleotides are TGCAGTGCCAGTTCTCCGGGCACCGGGGAGCTGTTTTTT. This gives the protein CSASSPGTGELFF.

The chain couples TRBV5-1 to TRBJ2-3, with 10 bases fitting TRBD2. CDR3 length: 16 residues. Germline-derived CDR1 and CDR2 are SGHRS and YFSETQ. V shed 0 bases and J 1 base; nucleotides not matched to a gene: 2. This chain's CDR3 is CASSLDGTSGTDTQYF. CDR3 nucleotides: TGCGCCAGCAGCTTGGATGGGACTAGCGGCACAGATACGCAGTATTTT.

The rearrangement joins TRBV7-8 to TRBJ1-5, with D tentatively TRBD1 (5 bases). The CDR3 runs to 16 residues. V lost 1 base, J lost 0 bases, and 10 bases lay in between. From germline, CDR1 is SGHVS and CDR2 FQNEAQ. CDR3 residues: CASSLEGFNSNQPQHF. DNA of the CDR3: TGTGCCAGCAGCTTAGAGGGGTTCAATAGCAATCAGCCCCAGCATTTT.

In its sample, this clone was seen once. This chain uses TRBV9 with TRBJ1-2, with D unclear. Trimming stripped 0 bases from V and 0 bases from J, with 9 bases between. The CDR3 has 15 residues. Per the germline V gene, CDR1 is SGDLS and CDR2 is YYNGEE. Written as DNA, the CDR3 is TGTGCCAGCAGCGTAGAGTCAGATGCTAACTATGGCTACACCTTC. Residues: CASSVESDANYGYTF.

V gene TRBV28 combines with J gene TRBJ2-1; TRBD2 aligns across 14 bases. The V gene's germline CDR1 is MDHEN and CDR2 SYDVKM. The V and J ends lost 7 bases and 7 bases, in that order; junction bases with no gene match: 3. The CDR3 loop spans 14 amino acids. This CDR3 reads CASTGTSGSNEQFF. The CDR3 nucleotides read TGTGCCAGCACCGGGACTAGCGGGAGTAATGAGCAGTTCTTC.